The present entry profiles one T cell receptor (beta chain) with its context. What it binds is not known. The trim removed 5 bases at V and 2 bases at J, leaving 10 bases unmatched. The CDR3 extends over 17 amino acids. The sample is drawn from a study of T cell repertoires in cytomegalovirus infection. Study-wide background: A matching HLA type, together with CMV infection, was signaled by public TCR beta signatures.

TCRdb used MiXCR to reprocess the reads, holding one entry per CDR3 protein. The sample gives about 570,000 distinct CDR3 sequences, approximately 40% of which show up once; around 50% is in the top ten. This chain uses TRBV12-3 or TRBV12-4 with TRBJ2-3; 10 nucleotides line up with TRBD2. The sample in question was cultured PBMCs, obtained from culture after CMV antigen stimulation. The clonotype was recovered from a human donor in good health (CMV status not recorded). Some clones in this sample may be carry-over from other donors' samples. CDR3 sequence reads: CASSRPPSGGNTDTQYF. CDR3 coding DNA: TGTGCCAGCAGTCGGCCGCCTAGCGGGGGAAACACAGATACGCAGTATTTT.